Given below is one TCR beta chain in context. Its antigen remains unidentified. These data are taken from a study of cytomegalovirus exposure and HLA in healthy donors. Repertoires were generated with immunoSEQ multiplex PCR, while TCRdb's copy carries only in-frame clones and drops some. The sample lists 200,000 or so clones, 84% occurring once. Study findings and constraints: In a later analysis, first-cohort TCR clusters were found to tend to co-occur in the 130 or so validation repertoires. While the bulk of TCR sequences proved rare, some public TCRs turned up in many donors. The study flagged 150 to 200 TCR beta chains as cytomegalovirus-associated.

Germline loops: CDR1 MNHEY, CDR2 SMNVEV (reference sequence). Trimming shortened V by 7 bases and J by 3 bases, and 16 bases separated the two germline ends. There are 15 residues in the CDR3. The chain joins TRBV27 to TRBJ2-1; TRBD2 is a possible D gene (5 bases). The specimen was PBMCs. This clonotype was obtained from a man between 18 and 29 years old in good health and CMV-seropositive. This chain's CDR3 is CASMLWESGYNEQFF. CDR3 sequence (DNA): TGTGCCAGCATGCTTTGGGAGTCTGGCTACAATGAGCAGTTCTTC.